The 25 T cell receptor beta chains listed next were all sequenced from one sample in a study of OX40 agonist ivuxolimab in advanced cancers. Clones were sequenced by immunoSEQ multiplex PCR, and TCRdb holds only the in-frame ones, with some missing. The sample shows over 55,000 clones, 84% of them seen only once. The source material was CD4+ or CD8+ T cells sorted from blood, sampled in a trial of the OX40 agonist ivuxolimab. These receptors originate from an adult with an advanced solid tumor such as melanoma, head and neck, liver or kidney cancer.

This chain links TRBV6-4 with TRBJ1-4, with D possibly TRBD1 on 6 matching bases. V was trimmed by 2 bases and J by 8 bases, leaving 18 bases between them. Per germline, CDR1 MRHNA and CDR2 SNTAGT. This CDR3 spans 16 amino acids. The CDR3 DNA is TGTGCCAGCAGTGACACTTCCAGGGGCAAATGGGAAAAACTGTTTTTT. Translated: CASSDTSRGKWEKLFF.

CDR3 coding DNA: TGTGCCAGCAGAGCCCCGGGACAGGGGATGGGTGGCTACACCTTC. Translation gives CASRAPGQGMGGYTF. The chain combines TRBV2 with TRBJ1-2; 10 positions match TRBD1. The CDR3 spans 15 residues. In germline, CDR1 is SNHLY, CDR2 FYNNEI. V shed 6 bases and J 7 bases; nucleotides not matched to a gene: 11. Complete variable domain (other parts from reference TRBV2 and TRBJ1-2): EPEVTQTPSHQVTQMGQEVILRCVPISNHLYFYWYRQILGQKVEFLVSFYNNEISEKSEIFDDQFSVERPDGSNFTLKIRSTKLEDSAMYFCASRAPGQGMGGYTFGSGTRLTVV.

The chain couples TRBV19 to TRBJ2-7; no clear D gene. This CDR3 region has 14 residues. Trimming left V 1 base short and J 3 bases short, with 10 bases between. Germline V gene lookup returns CDR1 LNHDA and CDR2 SQIVND (reference sequence). CDR3 sequence reads: CASSIGTSLYEQYF. DNA of the CDR3: TGTGCCAGTAGTATAGGAACCTCGCTCTACGAGCAGTACTTC.

The chain combines TRBV7-3 with TRBJ1-1; D unclear. The CDR3 spans 14 residues. Germline V gives CDR1 SGHTA, CDR2 FQGTGA. Trimming took 1 base from V and 1 from J, leaving 7 bases between them. The CDR3 DNA reads as TGTGCCAGCAGCTTAAAGGGCCGGAACACTGAAGCTTTCTTT. As protein: CASSLKGRNTEAFF. Looking up the rest from reference TRBV7-3 and TRBJ1-1 gives the full variable domain: GAGVSQTPSNKVTEKGKYVELRCDPISGHTALYWYRQSLGQGPEFLIYFQGTGAADDSGLPNDRFFAVRPEGSVSTLKIQRTERGDSAVYLCASSLKGRNTEAFFGQGTRLTVV.

The gene calls are TRBV5-6 and TRBJ1-3; the D is unclear. Germline V lookup: CDR1 SGHDT, CDR2 YYEEEE. There are 15 residues in the CDR3. V shed 4 bases and J shed 0 bases, with 11 bases lying between them. CDR3 nucleotides: TGTGCCAGCAGCCCCGGACTGCTCTCTGGAAACACCATATATTTT. As protein: CASSPGLLSGNTIYF.

The chain carries TRBV6-1 and TRBJ2-5; D may be TRBD1 or TRBD2 (5 bases each). This CDR3 contains 14 residues. Trimming removed 5 bases from V and 1 base from J, with 11 bases in between. Germline V gives CDR1 MNHNS, CDR2 SASEGT. CDR3 nucleotide sequence: TGTGCCAGCAGTAGGGACCATATCCAAGAGACCCAGTACTTC. Translation gives CASSRDHIQETQYF.

The V call is TRBV18, the J call TRBJ2-7; D might be TRBD2 (5 bases). Germline V gives CDR1 KGHSH, CDR2 LQKENI. The CDR3 covers 13 residues. V was cut by 6 bases and J by 4 bases, with 13 bases left in between. The CDR3, as DNA: TGTGCCAGCTCCTCAGCGGACGGGTACGAGCAGTACTTC. Protein sequence: CASSSADGYEQYF.

This clone was seen a single time. The chain combines TRBV19 with TRBJ2-1; D is unclear. This CDR3 is 11 amino acids long. With 2 bases removed from V and 5 bases from J, the gap between germline ends came to 1 base. CDR1 LNHDA and CDR2 SQIVND come from the germline V gene (reference sequence). CDR3 bases: TGTGCCAGTAGTATAAACAATGAGCAGTTCTTC. Translating it yields CASSINNEQFF.

V gene TRBV7-6 combines with J gene TRBJ1-1; D not certain. Looked up from germline, CDR1 is SGHVS and CDR2 is FNYEAQ. This CDR3 is built from 12 residues. V dropped 2 bases and J dropped 10 bases, with 11 bases sitting between them. The CDR3 spells CASSLRADSAFF. The DNA for the CDR3 is TGTGCCAGCAGCTTAAGGGCTGATTCAGCTTTCTTT.

V is TRBV9 and J is TRBJ2-2; TRBD2 is a possible D gene (7 bases). The length of the CDR3 is 15 residues. CDR1 is SGDLS and CDR2 is YYNGEE in the germline V gene. CDR3 DNA sequence: TGTGCTCCCGGATGGGGGGGGCGCGCCACCGGGGAGCTGTTTTTT. Translation: CAPGWGGRATGELFF.

V gene TRBV5-1 combines with J gene TRBJ1-1, with TRBD1 identical over 7 bases. Germline CDR1 SGHRS, CDR2 YFSETQ. V lost 0 bases and J lost 0; bases outside the gene matches: 2. The CDR3 is 15 amino acids. This chain's CDR3 is CASSLDGQVNTEAFF. The CDR3 bases are TGCGCCAGCAGCTTGGATGGACAGGTGAACACTGAAGCTTTCTTT.

The chain uses TRBV9 and TRBJ1-3; possible D gene TRBD1, 6 bases. This CDR3 contains 16 residues. Per the germline V gene, CDR1 is SGDLS and CDR2 is YYNGEE. The V end lost 0 bases, the J end lost 0 bases, and 10 bases lay between the germline ends. CDR3 bases: TGTGCCAGCAGCGTAGAAGGACAGAACTCTGGAAACACCATATATTTT. Amino acids: CASSVEGQNSGNTIYF.

This clone was counted only a few times. The rearrangement uses TRBV7-2 and TRBJ1-2; 9 nucleotides align to TRBD1. Germline loops: CDR1 SGHTA, CDR2 FQGNSA. V lost 3 bases to trimming and J lost 7 bases; unmatched junction nucleotides: 9. The CDR3 covers 15 residues. The CDR3 loop is CASSLEQGALGGYTF. Written as DNA, the CDR3 is TGTGCCAGCAGCTTGGAACAGGGGGCGTTAGGTGGCTACACCTTC.

The chain carries TRBV7-2 and TRBJ1-4, with 7 bases lining up with TRBD1. CDR1 and CDR2 (germline): SGHTA, FQGNSA. Trimming removed 5 bases from V and 6 bases from J; junction bases left unmatched: 6. The CDR3 runs 14 residues. The chain's CDR3 is CASSLQGGHEKLFF. The CDR3 DNA sequence: TGTGCCAGCAGCCTGCAGGGGGGGCATGAAAAACTGTTTTTT.

The rearrangement joins TRBV5-1 to TRBJ1-5; D gene uncertain. The germline V and J ends were trimmed by 0 bases and 9 bases, with 10 bases remaining between them. CDR1 and CDR2 from the germline V gene are SGHRS and YFSETQ. The CDR3 is 13 residues long. The CDR3 loop is CASSLGPQAPQHF. Here the CDR3 DNA reads TGCGCCAGCAGCTTGGGACCCCAAGCGCCCCAGCATTTT.

A word on this clone: The same CDR3 also results from other DNA sequences found in this sample. The chain links TRBV5-1 to TRBJ1-1, with unresolved D. The CDR3 length is 13 residues. Trimming removed 4 bases from V and 0 bases from J, with 7 bases in between. Germline assignment: CDR1 SGHRS and CDR2 YFSETQ. CDR3 region: CASSPSLNTEAFF. CDR3 coding DNA: TGCGCCAGCAGCCCCTCGTTGAACACTGAAGCTTTCTTT.

The chain recombines TRBV18 with TRBJ2-3, with D uncertain. Germline CDR1 is KGHSH and CDR2 is LQKENI. V lost 3 bases, J lost 1 base, and 11 bases lay in between. The CDR3 is 15 residues long. CDR3 DNA sequence: TGTGCCAGCTCACCGCAGTCGGTCCGCACAGATACGCAGTATTTT. Its translation is CASSPQSVRTDTQYF. The full variable domain, in which reference TRBV18 and TRBJ2-3 provide the parts outside the CDR3, is NAGVMQNPRHLVRRRGQEARLRCSPMKGHSHVYWYRQLPEEGLKFMVYLQKENIIDESGMPKERFSAEFPKEGPSILRIQQVVRGDSAAYFCASSPQSVRTDTQYFGPGTRLTVL.

The chain combines TRBV19 with TRBJ2-7; D is unclear. CDR3 length equals 13 residues. CDR1 and CDR2 from the germline V gene are LNHDA and SQIVND (reference sequence). Trimming took off 4 bases at V and 6 bases at J, with 13 bases between the two ends. DNA of the CDR3: TGTGCCAGTAGTACTCCTCCCGGGTTCGAGCAGTACTTC. Translation gives CASSTPPGFEQYF. Using reference TRBV19 and TRBJ2-7 for the parts outside the CDR3, the full variable domain is DGGITQSPKYLFRKEGQNVTLSCEQNLNHDAMYWYRQDPGQGLRLIYYSQIVNDFQKGDIAEGYSVSREKKESFPLTVTSAQKNPTAFYLCASSTPPGFEQYFGPGTRLTVT.

The genes are TRBV28 and TRBJ2-1, with no clear D. Germline V CDR1 and CDR2: MDHEN, SYDVKM. The CDR3 is 12 residues long. Trimming pared 5 bases from V and 9 bases from J, leaving 11 bases between. The CDR3 coding sequence is TGTGCCAGCAGTCTACTCGTGGGTGAGCAGTTCTTC. Protein: CASSLLVGEQFF.

The CDR3 is CASSASGANYGYTF. CDR3 nucleotides: TGTGCCAGCAGTGCCTCCGGGGCCAACTATGGCTACACCTTC. The rearrangement links TRBV6-5 to TRBJ1-2, with a tentative D call TRBD1 (5 bases). V was clipped by 5 bases and J by 2 bases, with 12 bases between them. This CDR3 is built from 14 residues. Germline loops: CDR1 MNHEY, CDR2 SVGAGI.

The chain joins TRBV7-4 to TRBJ2-1, with 11 bases aligning to TRBD2. The CDR3 has 22 residues. V shed 6 bases, J shed 9 bases, and the junction held 31 bases outside the gene matches. Germline-derived CDR1 and CDR2 are SGHVT and SQSDAQ. CDR3 coding DNA: TGTGCCAGCAGGTTCGGCCCGCCCCTCTATAGCGGGGGGGAAAATAAGAGTGTTGAGCAGTTCTTC. Translated, it gives CASRFGPPLYSGGENKSVEQFF.

The rearrangement uses TRBV29-1 and TRBJ1-4, with D perhaps matching TRBD1 (5 bases). CDR1 and CDR2 from the germline V gene are SQVTM and ANQGSEA. V was clipped by 0 bases and J by 0 bases, with 8 bases between them. There are 15 residues in the CDR3. As DNA, the CDR3 is TGCAGCGTTGAAGATTCGGGGGCAACTAATGAAAAACTGTTTTTT. This codes for CSVEDSGATNEKLFF. The full variable domain, its missing parts supplied by reference TRBV29-1 and TRBJ1-4, is SAVISQKPSRDICQRGTSLTIQCQVDSQVTMMFWYRQQPGQSLTLIATANQGSEATYESGFVIDKFPISRPNLTFSTLTVSNMSPEDSSIYLCSVEDSGATNEKLFFGSGTQLSVL.

This clone was counted between two and nine times. This chain links TRBV19 with TRBJ2-1, with D tentatively TRBD1 (5 bases). This CDR3 region has 15 residues. Germline V CDR1 and CDR2: LNHDA, SQIVND (reference sequence). V was pared by 3 bases and J by 6 bases, with 15 bases between. The CDR3 sequence is CASSIGARAGNEQFF. CDR3 nucleotides: TGTGCCAGTAGTATTGGAGCCAGGGCAGGCAATGAGCAGTTCTTC.

CDR3 sequence reads: CASSWLWGNNEQFF. CDR3 coding DNA: TGTGCCAGCAGCTGGCTGTGGGGAAACAATGAGCAGTTCTTC. This chain links TRBV5-4 with TRBJ2-1; D uncertain. The CDR3 length is 14 residues. Per the germline V gene, CDR1 is SGHNT and CDR2 is YYREEE (reference sequence). Deletions cut 3 bases from V and 5 bases from J, with 12 bases between.

This rearrangement joins TRBV7-2 to TRBJ2-2, with 8 positions matching TRBD1. The germline gives CDR1 SGHTA, CDR2 FQGNSA. The CDR3 covers 16 residues. The V and J ends lost 4 bases and 2 bases, in that order; junction bases with no gene match: 6. CDR3 region: CASSSGTGRNTGELFF. The CDR3 region has the DNA TGTGCCAGCAGCTCGGGGACAGGCCGTAACACCGGGGAGCTGTTTTTT.